One and the same sample provided the 25 T cell receptor beta chains below, sequenced in a study of monozygotic twins with inflammatory bowel disease. For each CDR3 protein, TCRdb gives one entry from its re-call of the 5' RACE reads, without DNA. Its table records roughly 150,000 distinct CDR3 sequences. The sample comprised blood. The receptors shown here come from a human donor with ulcerative colitis or Crohn's disease, or a healthy co-twin of an affected twin (not recorded which).

The chain has TRBV12-3 or TRBV12-4 and TRBJ1-1; the TCRdb call, TRBD1, lacks DNA for checking. The CDR3 has 15 residues. This chain's CDR3 is CASSTAGGVLSEAFF.

The chain couples TRBV7-6 to TRBJ2-7. Germline V gene data show CDR1 as SGHVS and CDR2 as FNYEAQ. The CDR3 is 13 residues long. The chain's CDR3 is CASSPGPNYEQYF.

The chain links TRBV12-3 or TRBV12-4 to TRBJ2-7. The CDR3 loop spans 13 amino acids. CDR3 region: CASSSQTPYEQYF.

The V gene is TRBV20-1, the J gene TRBJ2-1; absent DNA, TCRdb's TRBD2 call cannot be checked. The CDR3 length is 12 residues. The V gene's germline CDR1 is DFQATT and CDR2 SNEGSKA (reference sequence). The CDR3 spells CSARDQAGLAAF.

The chain employs TRBV6-2 or TRBV6-3 and TRBJ1-2. CDR1 MNHEY and CDR2 SVGEGT come from the germline V gene. This CDR3 has 12 residues. CDR3 sequence: CASSYTNYGYTF.

V gene TRBV7-8 combines with J gene TRBJ2-6; TCRdb's D gene call, TRBD1, goes unchecked for lack of DNA. Germline CDR1 SGHVS, CDR2 FQNEAQ. The CDR3 has 18 amino acids. The CDR3 here is CASSLLAQGASGANVLTF.

This sequence joins TRBV7-9 and TRBJ2-3; TCRdb's D call of TRBD1 is untestable without DNA. The CDR3 spans 16 residues. Germline V gene lookup returns CDR1 SEHNR and CDR2 FQNEAQ (reference sequence). The CDR3 reads CASSLTNGGFGDTQYF.

The chain carries TRBV7-3 and TRBJ2-2; the TCRdb D gene call, TRBD1, has no DNA to confirm it. This CDR3 has 14 residues. Germline assignment: CDR1 SGHTA and CDR2 FQGTGA. The CDR3 sequence is CASSLQGTAGELFF.

The chain combines TRBV7-9 with TRBJ1-6. CDR3 length: 15 residues. Germline values: CDR1 SEHNR, CDR2 FQNEAQ (reference sequence). CDR3 loop: CASSLLGGMGSPLHF.

The chain combines TRBV3-1 with TRBJ2-7. Germline assignment: CDR1 LGHDT and CDR2 YNNKEL (reference sequence). CDR3 length equals 14 residues. The CDR3 sequence: CASSQDITLYEQYF.

V usage is TRBV5-1 and J usage is TRBJ2-4; TCRdb gives TRBD1 as the D gene, but with no DNA this cannot be confirmed. There are 17 residues in the CDR3. Per the germline V gene, CDR1 is SGHRS and CDR2 is YFSETQ. The CDR3: CASSLTPRTGGRNIQYF.

This sequence joins TRBV3-1 and TRBJ2-7. CDR3 length equals 12 residues. Germline V gene lookup returns CDR1 LGHDT and CDR2 YNNKEL (reference sequence). This chain's CDR3 is CASSQVPHEQYF.

The chain recombines TRBV19 with TRBJ2-1; TCRdb's assignment of TRBD2 cannot be checked, as there is no DNA. This CDR3 has 17 amino acids. Germline CDR1 reads LNHDA; CDR2 reads SQIVND (reference sequence). The chain's CDR3 is CASSTSFAGGYYNEQFF.

The J gene is TRBJ2-5, the V gene TRBV18; the D call from TCRdb, TRBD1, cannot be confirmed without DNA. This CDR3 is 13 amino acids long. CDR1 and CDR2 from the germline V gene are KGHSH and LQKENI. CDR3 loop: CASSSDRQETQYF.

The gene calls are TRBV27 and TRBJ2-1; as DNA is missing, the TRBD2 call by TCRdb cannot be tested. The germline V gene encodes CDR1 MNHEY and CDR2 SMNVEV (reference sequence). The CDR3 extends over 14 amino acids. This CDR3 reads CASSTSGGYNEQFF.

The rearrangement uses TRBV20-1 and TRBJ1-4. The CDR3 contains 13 residues. From germline, CDR1 is DFQATT and CDR2 SNEGSKA (reference sequence). The chain's CDR3 is CSARPGGNEKLFF.

The rearrangement uses TRBV20-1 and TRBJ1-1. The CDR3 has 14 residues. Germline V gene lookup returns CDR1 DFQATT and CDR2 SNEGSKA (reference sequence). The CDR3 is CSAFEAAMNTEAFF.

The V and J genes are TRBV18 and TRBJ1-3. The CDR3 runs to 16 residues. CDR1 is KGHSH, CDR2 LQKENI, per germline. The CDR3 loop reads CASSPPNRASGNTIYF.

V is TRBV20-1 and J is TRBJ2-1. The V gene's germline CDR1 is DFQATT and CDR2 SNEGSKA (reference sequence). There are 13 residues in the CDR3. This chain's CDR3 is CSARKSSYNEQFF.

V and J are TRBV7-2 and TRBJ2-7; TCRdb selects TRBD1, and the lack of DNA leaves this call unchecked. The germline V gene has CDR1 SGHTA and CDR2 FQGNSA. CDR3 length equals 15 residues. CDR3: CASSLPGQGLFGQYF. Drawing the rest from reference TRBV7-2 and TRBJ2-7, the complete variable domain is GAGVSQSPSNKVTEKGKDVELRCDPISGHTALYWYRQSLGQGLEFLIYFQGNSAPDKSGLPSDRFSAERTGGSVSTLTIQRTQQEDSAVYLCASSLPGQGLFGQYFGPGTRLTVT.

This sequence joins TRBV5-6 and TRBJ2-1; TCRdb names TRBD1, which stays unverified in the absence of DNA. This CDR3 comprises 14 residues. CDR1 is SGHDT, CDR2 YYEEEE, per germline. The CDR3: CASSFRDRVNEQFF.

The CDR3: CASSFGIPINYNEQFF. The rearrangement joins TRBV5-1 to TRBJ2-1. CDR1 SGHRS and CDR2 YFSETQ come from the germline V gene. The CDR3 has 16 residues.

The chain joins TRBV9 to TRBJ1-5; without DNA, the TCRdb call of TRBD1 cannot be checked. Per germline, CDR1 SGDLS and CDR2 YYNGEE. The CDR3 is 13 residues long. CDR3 sequence reads: CASSLQGFGPQHF.

V usage is TRBV7-3 and J usage is TRBJ2-1; TCRdb outputs TRBD1, but without DNA this stays unchecked. The CDR3 loop spans 16 amino acids. Germline assignment: CDR1 SGHTA and CDR2 FQGTGA. The CDR3 loop is CASSGNGGSYLNEQFF.

The chain joins TRBV29-1 to TRBJ1-5. CDR3 length: 12 amino acids. The germline V gene encodes CDR1 SQVTM and CDR2 ANQGSEA. CDR3 loop: CSVESKNQPQHF.